What follows are 28 T cell receptor beta chains derived from one specimen sequenced in a study of cytomegalovirus exposure and HLA in healthy donors. In the PCR, 60 Vbeta and 13 Jbeta primers were used. Repertoires were generated with immunoSEQ multiplex PCR, while TCRdb's copy carries only in-frame clones and drops some. The data show approximately 160,000 clones, approximately 71% seen once. The specimen sequenced was PBMCs. The receptors were gathered from a woman younger than 30 in good health and CMV-seropositive.

The chain couples TRBV4-1 to TRBJ2-5, with 9 nucleotides matching TRBD1. Judging by the DNA end, TRBJ2-7 fits better; the J call may be wrong. Germline loops: CDR1 MGHRA, CDR2 YSYEKL. The CDR3 spans 15 residues. CDR3 DNA sequence: TGCGCCAGCAGCCAAGATTACAGGGGGCTCCGCGAGCAGTACTTC. Protein sequence: CASSQDYRGLREQYF.

V gene TRBV15 combines with J gene TRBJ2-1, with D possibly being TRBD2 (7 bases). The ends were cut back, 3 bases at V and 7 bases at J, with 16 bases in the middle. The CDR3 is made up of 15 amino acids. Looked up from germline, CDR1 is LNHNV and CDR2 is YYDKDF (reference sequence). CDR3 residues: CATSSWGGQNNEQFF. CDR3 nucleotide sequence: TGTGCCACCAGCAGTTGGGGGGGCCAGAATAATGAGCAGTTCTTC.

This sequence joins TRBV4-1 and TRBJ2-1; no clear D. In germline, CDR1 is MGHRA, CDR2 YSYEKL. V lost 4 bases and J lost 7, with 5 bases in between. This CDR3 contains 11 residues. The CDR3 reads CASSRRNEQFF. CDR3 bases: TGCGCCAGCAGCCGCAGGAATGAGCAGTTCTTC.

This clone showed up just a few times. The V and J genes are TRBV4-2 and TRBJ2-1; D gene ambiguous. CDR1 is LGHNA and CDR2 is YNFKEQ in the germline V gene. V lost 0 bases, J lost 5 bases, and 11 bases lay in between. The length of the CDR3 is 15 residues. For the CDR3, the DNA is TGTGCCAGCAGCCAAGATGTCGGTGCCCACAATGAGCAGTTCTTC. Protein: CASSQDVGAHNEQFF.

This clone was seen only once. The J gene is TRBJ2-7, the V gene TRBV12-5; D is perhaps TRBD2 (7 bases). The CDR3 is 17 residues long. V was clipped by 2 bases and J by 2 bases, with 19 bases between them. The germline V gene has CDR1 LGHNT and CDR2 FRNRAP. The CDR3 coding sequence is TGTGCTAGTGGTTTGCCCCCGTGGGGGGGCGGACCCTACGAGCAGTACTTC. This translates into CASGLPPWGGGPYEQYF.

J is TRBJ2-1 and V is TRBV27; D perhaps matches TRBD2 (6 bases). Germline CDR1 is MNHEY and CDR2 is SMNVEV (reference sequence). This CDR3 has 16 residues. The V end was cut by 1 base, the J end by 5 bases, with 15 bases between. CDR3 sequence reads: CASSLFRSSDNNEQFF. The CDR3 region has the DNA TGTGCCAGCAGTTTATTTCGTTCTAGCGACAACAATGAGCAGTTCTTC.

The V gene is TRBV5-1, the J gene TRBJ2-5; D possibly corresponds to TRBD2 (6 bases). The CDR3 extends over 14 amino acids. Germline CDR1 is SGHRS and CDR2 is YFSETQ. V lost 4 bases and J 5 bases, leaving 15 bases between the germline ends. CDR3 in amino acids: CASSAGLLSETQYF. The CDR3 nucleotides are TGCGCCAGCAGCGCGGGACTGCTCTCCGAGACCCAGTACTTC.

The rearrangement links TRBV18 to TRBJ1-2; D is undetermined. Germline lookup yields CDR1 KGHSH and CDR2 LQKENI. The CDR3 has 12 amino acids. Trimming shortened V by 2 bases and J by 4 bases, and 5 bases separated the two germline ends. Here the CDR3 DNA reads TGTGCCAGCTCACCAGAGGGCTATGGCTACACCTTC. This translates into CASSPEGYGYTF.

V is TRBV27 and J is TRBJ1-5; tentatively, D is TRBD1 (6 bases). The CDR3 runs to 14 residues. The ends were cut back, 5 bases at V and 2 bases at J, with 10 bases in the middle. From germline, CDR1 is MNHEY and CDR2 SMNVEV (reference sequence). The CDR3 protein is CASSTQGGNQPQHF. The CDR3 nucleotides read TGTGCCAGCAGTACACAGGGTGGCAATCAGCCCCAGCATTTT.

The CDR3 sequence is CASSPGTSKYF. The CDR3 coding sequence is TGTGCCAGCAGTCCCGGGACTAGCAAGTACTTC. This chain uses TRBV28 with TRBJ2-7, with 9 bases matching TRBD2. V was clipped by 5 bases and J by 11 bases; unmatched bases: 4. CDR3 length: 11 residues. Germline CDR1 and CDR2: MDHEN and SYDVKM.

This rearrangement joins TRBV11-2 to TRBJ2-5; the D gene is possibly TRBD2 (5 bases). The length of the CDR3 is 14 residues. The V end was cut by 3 bases, the J end by 4 bases, with 12 bases between. CDR1 and CDR2 (germline): SGHAT, FQNNGV. CDR3 coding DNA: TGTGCCAGCAGCTTGAATTCCCGGGGAGAGACCCAGTACTTC. This codes for CASSLNSRGETQYF. Based on the CDR3 plus reference TRBV11-2 and TRBJ2-5, the full variable domain is EAGVAQSPRYKIIEKRQSVAFWCNPISGHATLYWYQQILGQGPKLLIQFQNNGVVDDSQLPKDRFSAERLKGVDSTLKIQPAKLEDSAVYLCASSLNSRGETQYFGPGTRLLVL.

This sequence joins TRBV6-6 and TRBJ1-2; D is unclear. CDR3 length: 13 residues. Per germline, CDR1 MNHNY and CDR2 SVGAGI (reference sequence). The germline V and J ends were trimmed by 6 bases and 1 base, with 9 bases remaining between them. This CDR3 reads CASSPVINYGYTF. The CDR3 DNA reads TGTGCCAGCAGCCCAGTCATTAACTATGGCTACACCTTC.

The J gene is TRBJ2-3, the V gene TRBV4-3, with TRBD2 as a possible D gene (6 bases). The CDR3 is 18 amino acids. V was pared by 2 bases and J by 3 bases, with 21 bases between. Germline V CDR1 and CDR2: LGHNA, YSLEER. In DNA form, the CDR3 reads TGCGCCAGCAGCCAAAAAGGAGGGGCAACCCTTGTGACAGATACGCAGTATTTT. Translating gives CASSQKGGATLVTDTQYF.

The rearrangement joins TRBV6-5 to TRBJ2-7; TRBD2 might be the D (5 bases). The germline V gene encodes CDR1 MNHEY and CDR2 SVGAGI. This CDR3 comprises 13 residues. The V end lost 5 bases, the J end lost 7 bases, and 15 bases lay between the germline ends. The CDR3 sequence: CASSRTLQQEQYF. For the CDR3, the DNA is TGTGCCAGCAGTAGGACTTTACAGCAAGAGCAGTACTTC.

This chain connects TRBV4-1 to TRBJ2-7; 8 nucleotides line up with TRBD2. Germline lookup yields CDR1 MGHRA and CDR2 YSYEKL. The CDR3 consists of 16 residues. V lost 1 base to trimming and J lost 7 bases; unmatched junction nucleotides: 12. CDR3 coding DNA: TGCGCCAGCAGCCAAGTAATAGCGGGGCCGGGGGGGGAGCAGTACTTC. Translating gives CASSQVIAGPGGEQYF.

The gene calls are TRBV15 and TRBJ2-2, with 7 nucleotides matching TRBD1. The CDR3 has 15 residues. Germline V gene sequence: CDR1 LNHNV, CDR2 YYDKDF (reference sequence). J lost 5 bases, V lost 4 bases, and 7 bases had no gene match. The DNA for the CDR3 is TGTGCCACCAGCACACGACAGGGTTGGACCGGGGAGCTGTTTTTT. Protein sequence: CATSTRQGWTGELFF.

The chain carries TRBV15 and TRBJ2-5; 8 positions match TRBD2. The V segment lost 1 base and the J segment 5 bases; nucleotides outside the gene matches: 6. Germline CDR1 reads LNHNV; CDR2 reads YYDKDF (reference sequence). This CDR3 is built from 15 residues. CDR3 coding DNA: TGTGCCACCAGCAGAGCAGGGACTAGAGGGGAGACCCAGTACTTC. Its translation is CATSRAGTRGETQYF.

V usage is TRBV2 and J usage is TRBJ1-1; D ambiguous. CDR1 is SNHLY, CDR2 FYNNEI, per germline. The CDR3 has 11 residues. The germline V and J ends were trimmed by 6 bases and 7 bases, with 9 bases remaining between them. The DNA of the CDR3 is TGTGCCAGCAGCGACATGGTTGAAGCTTTCTTT. Translating gives CASSDMVEAFF.

The genes are TRBV7-3 and TRBJ2-3; D is perhaps TRBD2 (5 bases). The length of the CDR3 is 13 residues. The germline V gene encodes CDR1 SGHTA and CDR2 FQGTGA. The V gene lost 6 bases and the J gene lost 6 bases, with 13 bases spanning the gap. The CDR3 here is CASRAGEFDTQYF. DNA of the CDR3: TGTGCCAGCAGAGCCGGGGAGTTCGATACGCAGTATTTT.

The chain has TRBV5-4 and TRBJ2-1; 8 bases match TRBD2. The germline V gene has CDR1 SGHNT and CDR2 YYREEE (reference sequence). Unmatched junction bases numbered 6, after V lost 6 bases and J lost 7 bases. This CDR3 spans 13 amino acids. CDR3 nucleotides: TGTGCCAGCAACGGGAGGGGGGTAAATGAGCAGTTCTTC. Amino acid sequence: CASNGRGVNEQFF.

The V gene is TRBV4-3, the J gene TRBJ2-2, with D possibly matching TRBD1 (6 bases). V shed 4 bases and J shed 8 bases, with 17 bases lying between them. The CDR3 is 15 amino acids. Germline values: CDR1 LGHNA, CDR2 YSLEER. The CDR3: CASSPGQPGPGELFF. CDR3 bases: TGCGCCAGCAGCCCGGGACAACCGGGCCCTGGGGAGCTGTTTTTT.

The chain employs TRBV7-3 and TRBJ1-1, with D possibly matching TRBD1 (6 bases). Trimming stripped 0 bases from V and 4 bases from J, with 6 bases between. The V gene's germline CDR1 is SGHTA and CDR2 FQGTGA. This CDR3 is built from 13 residues. The CDR3 protein is CASSLTGGTEAFF. CDR3 DNA sequence: TGTGCCAGCAGCTTAACAGGGGGCACTGAAGCTTTCTTT.

This clone occurred a few times. The chain recombines TRBV25-1 with TRBJ1-4; perhaps TRBD1 as D (5 bases). The V gene lost 1 base and the J gene lost 0 bases, with 9 bases spanning the gap. The CDR3 is 16 amino acids. Germline CDR1 and CDR2: MGHDK and SYGVNS. The DNA for the CDR3 is TGTGCCAGCAGTGAATGGAGACAGACAACTAATGAAAAACTGTTTTTT. Its protein product is CASSEWRQTTNEKLFF.

CDR3 amino acids: CASSPGGYYEQYF. The CDR3 region has the DNA TGTGCCAGCTCACCCGGCGGCTATTACGAGCAGTACTTC. V gene TRBV18 combines with J gene TRBJ2-7; no clear D gene. Germline lookup yields CDR1 KGHSH and CDR2 LQKENI. The CDR3 consists of 13 residues. Deletions cut 3 bases from V and 4 bases from J, with 10 bases between. Based on the CDR3 plus reference TRBV18 and TRBJ2-7, the full variable domain is NAGVMQNPRHLVRRRGQEARLRCSPMKGHSHVYWYRQLPEEGLKFMVYLQKENIIDESGMPKERFSAEFPKEGPSILRIQQVVRGDSAAYFCASSPGGYYEQYFGPGTRLTVT.

This clone was recorded a few times. The rearrangement links TRBV5-1 to TRBJ2-2; 9 bases map to TRBD1. This CDR3 comprises 15 residues. CDR1 and CDR2 from the germline V gene are SGHRS and YFSETQ. After removal of 3 bases from V and 4 bases from J, the junction contained 4 bases not matched to a gene. CDR3 in DNA: TGCGCCAGCAGCTCCCGACAGGGGGGCACCGGGGAGCTGTTTTTT. Translation gives CASSSRQGGTGELFF.

The chain carries TRBV7-3 and TRBJ2-1; 8 bases match TRBD1. This CDR3 has 17 amino acids. CDR1 is SGHTA and CDR2 is FQGTGA in the germline V gene. With V trimmed by 1 base and J by 7 bases, 12 bases remained unmatched. The CDR3 nucleotides read TGTGCCAGCAGCTTAAGCAGAGGACAGGGCTTCATAAATGAGCAGTTCTTC. Translation gives CASSLSRGQGFINEQFF.

Only a few counts were recorded for this clone. CDR3 protein: CASSKAGTSGGAYEQYF. The DNA of the CDR3 is TGTGCCAGCAGCAAAGCAGGGACTAGCGGGGGGGCCTACGAGCAGTACTTC. The V gene is TRBV21-1, the J gene TRBJ2-7; the D call of TRBD2 is as the table states it, not checked on the DNA. TRBV21-1 is labeled a pseudogene. The CDR3 extends over 17 amino acids.

The V call is TRBV15, the J call TRBJ2-1; D is possibly TRBD2 (5 bases). The CDR3 totals 18 residues. Trimming cost V 5 bases and J 0 bases, with 20 bases left between them. From germline, CDR1 is LNHNV and CDR2 YYDKDF (reference sequence). The CDR3 sequence is CATSPRLVGVSSYNEQFF. Written as DNA, the CDR3 is TGTGCCACCAGCCCAAGGCTAGTCGGGGTGAGCTCCTACAATGAGCAGTTCTTC.